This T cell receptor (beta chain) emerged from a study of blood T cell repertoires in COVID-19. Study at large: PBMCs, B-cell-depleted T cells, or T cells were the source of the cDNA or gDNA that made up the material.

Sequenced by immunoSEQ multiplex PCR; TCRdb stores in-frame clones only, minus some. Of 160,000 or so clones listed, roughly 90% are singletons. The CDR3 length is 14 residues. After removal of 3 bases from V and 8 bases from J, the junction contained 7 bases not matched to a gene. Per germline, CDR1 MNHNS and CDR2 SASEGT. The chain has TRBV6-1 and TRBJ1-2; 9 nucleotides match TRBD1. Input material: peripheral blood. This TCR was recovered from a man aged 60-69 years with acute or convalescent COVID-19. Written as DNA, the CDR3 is TGTGCCAGCAGTGATCTTGGACAGGGGTCCGGCTACACCTTC. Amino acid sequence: CASSDLGQGSGYTF.